Below are 11 T cell receptor beta chains sequenced from a single sample in a study of spatial heterogeneity in lung cancer. Regarding time point: sample taken at primary tumor resection. TCRdb used MiXCR to reprocess the 5' RACE reads, holding one entry per CDR3 protein. Seen here are tens of thousands of distinct CDR3 sequences, about an eighth observed once, and the top ten hold roughly 41%. Sequenced material: PBMCs, taken at surgery. Every receptor here comes from a male donor with early-stage non-small cell lung cancer.

The chain has TRBV5-1 and TRBJ1-6; 10 bases align to TRBD1. This CDR3 comprises 15 residues. Per germline, CDR1 SGHRS and CDR2 YFSETQ. V lost 4 bases to trimming and J lost 9 bases; unmatched junction nucleotides: 7. This chain's CDR3 is CASSRQGAETSPLHF. CDR3 nucleotide sequence: TGCGCCAGCAGCAGACAGGGGGCTGAGACTTCACCCCTCCACTTT.

This clonotype appeared many times. This chain's CDR3 is CASSQDLGGGEQYF. In DNA, the CDR3 is TGCGCCAGCAGCCAAGATCTGGGGGGCGGCGAGCAGTACTTC. The rearrangement links TRBV4-3 to TRBJ2-7; either TRBD1 or TRBD2 may fit D (6 bases each). The CDR3 consists of 14 residues. The germline V and J ends were trimmed by 0 bases and 6 bases, with 12 bases remaining between them. The germline V gene has CDR1 LGHNA and CDR2 YSLEER.

V gene TRBV6-2 or TRBV6-3 combines with J gene TRBJ2-5, with TRBD1 identical over 7 bases. CDR3 length equals 16 residues. Looked up from germline, CDR1 is MNHEY and CDR2 is SVGEGT. The junction had 8 bases not matched to a gene; V was cut back by 2 bases and J by 2 bases. DNA of the CDR3: TGTGCCAGCAGTTACGTGTCCGGGACAGTACAAGAGACCCAGTACTTC. Its protein is CASSYVSGTVQETQYF.

V usage is TRBV20-1 and J usage is TRBJ1-1; D gene uncertain. This CDR3 is 11 amino acids long. Per germline, CDR1 DFQATT and CDR2 SNEGSKA (reference sequence). V gave up 1 base and J gave up 7 bases, with 7 bases separating them. The CDR3 nucleotides are TGCAGTGCTAGAGGTGCAGTTGAAGCTTTCTTT. Its protein is CSARGAVEAFF.

This clonotype showed up just once. The chain carries TRBV20-1 and TRBJ2-7; 10 nucleotides agree with TRBD1. V lost 5 bases to trimming and J lost 3 bases; unmatched junction nucleotides: 10. Germline V gene sequence: CDR1 DFQATT, CDR2 SNEGSKA (reference sequence). CDR3 length: 15 residues. The CDR3 DNA reads TGCAGTGCTGCCGACAGGGGGCGATTAAACTACGAGCAGTACTTC. Its protein is CSAADRGRLNYEQYF.

This clonotype appeared a few times. This chain joins TRBV7-2 and TRBJ1-5; 8 bases line up with TRBD1. The CDR3 covers 15 residues. The germline gives CDR1 SGHTA, CDR2 FQGNSA. After removal of 4 bases from V and 2 bases from J, the junction contained 4 bases not matched to a gene. DNA for the CDR3: TGTGCCAGCAGCTCCCAGGGGGCGCGCAATCAGCCCCAGCATTTT. Translated, it gives CASSSQGARNQPQHF.

This clonotype appeared a few times. The chain is built from TRBV28 and TRBJ1-4, with TRBD1 matching over 9 bases. CDR3 length equals 15 residues. CDR1 is MDHEN and CDR2 is SYDVKM in the germline V gene. V was clipped by 8 bases and J by 8 bases; unmatched bases: 12. The CDR3 sequence is CASLNAGTGNEKLFF. The DNA of the CDR3 is TGTGCCAGCCTCAATGCCGGGACAGGGAACGAAAAACTGTTTTTT.

The rearrangement links TRBV6-2 or TRBV6-3 to TRBJ2-3; D not certain. Trimming pared 0 bases from V and 0 bases from J, leaving 13 bases between. The CDR3 has 17 residues. CDR1 MNHEY and CDR2 SVGEGT come from the germline V gene. CDR3 sequence reads: CASSYSPFRASTDTQYF. CDR3 in DNA: TGTGCCAGCAGTTACTCACCCTTCCGAGCGAGCACAGATACGCAGTATTTT.

This clonotype was seen a handful of times. This rearrangement joins TRBV5-1 to TRBJ2-7, with TRBD1 identical over 8 bases. This CDR3 comprises 14 residues. With V trimmed by 1 base and J by 2 bases, 2 bases remained unmatched. Germline CDR1 SGHRS, CDR2 YFSETQ. The CDR3 DNA reads TGCGCCAGCAGCTTGACCAGGGGGCCCTACGAGCAGTACTTC. Amino acid sequence: CASSLTRGPYEQYF.

The V and J genes are TRBV7-6 and TRBJ2-2, with D tentatively TRBD1 (6 bases). Per the germline V gene, CDR1 is SGHVS and CDR2 is FNYEAQ. Trimming took 1 base from V and 4 from J, leaving 7 bases between them. The CDR3 loop spans 14 amino acids. In DNA, the CDR3 is TGTGCCAGCAGCTTAGAACAGGGCACCGGGGAGCTGTTTTTT. The encoded protein is CASSLEQGTGELFF.

This clonotype was detected many times. The chain combines TRBV11-2 with TRBJ2-2; 8 nucleotides align to TRBD1. This CDR3 comprises 15 residues. Per the germline V gene, CDR1 is SGHAT and CDR2 is FQNNGV. V shed 7 bases, J shed 7 bases, and the junction held 11 bases outside the gene matches. The DNA for the CDR3 is TGTGCCAGCACCCCGGACAGGGAGGAGAACGGGGAGCTGTTTTTT. Amino acids: CASTPDREENGELFF.